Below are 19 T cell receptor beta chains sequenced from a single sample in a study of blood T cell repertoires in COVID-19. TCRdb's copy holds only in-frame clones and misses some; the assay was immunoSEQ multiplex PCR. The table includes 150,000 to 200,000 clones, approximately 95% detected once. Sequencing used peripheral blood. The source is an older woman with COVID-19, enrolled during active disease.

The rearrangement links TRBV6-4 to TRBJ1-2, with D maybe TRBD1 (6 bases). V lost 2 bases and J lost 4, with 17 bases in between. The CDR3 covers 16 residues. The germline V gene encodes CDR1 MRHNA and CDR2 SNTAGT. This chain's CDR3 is CASSDGGDKALYGYTF. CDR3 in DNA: TGTGCCAGCAGTGACGGGGGGGACAAGGCCCTCTATGGCTACACCTTC.

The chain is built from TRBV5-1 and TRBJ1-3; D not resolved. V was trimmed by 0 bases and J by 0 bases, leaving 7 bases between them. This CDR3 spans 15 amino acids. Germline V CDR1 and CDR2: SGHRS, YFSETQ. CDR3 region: CASSLESVSGNTIYF. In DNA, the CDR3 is TGCGCCAGCAGCTTGGAATCAGTCTCTGGAAACACCATATATTTT.

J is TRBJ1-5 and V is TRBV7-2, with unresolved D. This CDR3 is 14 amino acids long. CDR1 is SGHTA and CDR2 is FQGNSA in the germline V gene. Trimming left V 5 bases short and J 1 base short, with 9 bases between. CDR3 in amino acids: CASSPARSNQPQHF. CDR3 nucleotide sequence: TGTGCCAGCAGCCCAGCGAGAAGCAATCAGCCCCAGCATTTT.

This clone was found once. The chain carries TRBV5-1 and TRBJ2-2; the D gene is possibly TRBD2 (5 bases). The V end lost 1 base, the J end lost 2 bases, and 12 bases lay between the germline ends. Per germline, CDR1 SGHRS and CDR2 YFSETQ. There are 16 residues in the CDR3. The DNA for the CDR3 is TGCGCCAGCAGCTTGCCCAGGACTGCCAACACCGGGGAGCTGTTTTTT. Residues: CASSLPRTANTGELFF.

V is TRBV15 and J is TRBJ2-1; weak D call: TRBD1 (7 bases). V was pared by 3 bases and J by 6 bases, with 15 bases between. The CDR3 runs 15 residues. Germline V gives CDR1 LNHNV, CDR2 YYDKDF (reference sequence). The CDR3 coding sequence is TGTGCCACCAGCAGTCAGGGGGGACCTCTCAATGAGCAGTTCTTC. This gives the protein CATSSQGGPLNEQFF.

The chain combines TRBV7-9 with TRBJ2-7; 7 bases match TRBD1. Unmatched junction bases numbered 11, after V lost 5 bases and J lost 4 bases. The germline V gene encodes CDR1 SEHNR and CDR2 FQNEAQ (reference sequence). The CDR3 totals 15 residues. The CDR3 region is CASSPQGQGVYEQYF. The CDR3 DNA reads TGTGCCAGCAGCCCGCAAGGGCAGGGGGTTTACGAGCAGTACTTC.

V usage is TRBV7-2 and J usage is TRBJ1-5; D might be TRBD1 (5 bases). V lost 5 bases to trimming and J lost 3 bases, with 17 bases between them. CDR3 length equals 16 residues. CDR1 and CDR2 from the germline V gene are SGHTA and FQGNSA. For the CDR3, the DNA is TGTGCCAGCAGCCCTCTAGCCGGGACTTCCAATCAGCCCCAGCATTTT. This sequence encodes CASSPLAGTSNQPQHF.

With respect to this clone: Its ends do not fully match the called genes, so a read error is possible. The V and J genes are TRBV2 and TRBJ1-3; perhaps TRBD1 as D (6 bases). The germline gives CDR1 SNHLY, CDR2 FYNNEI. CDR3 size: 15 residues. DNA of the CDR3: TGTGCCAGCAGCGAAGGAGGGGGTCGTGGAAACACCATATATTTT. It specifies CASSEGGGRGNTIYF.

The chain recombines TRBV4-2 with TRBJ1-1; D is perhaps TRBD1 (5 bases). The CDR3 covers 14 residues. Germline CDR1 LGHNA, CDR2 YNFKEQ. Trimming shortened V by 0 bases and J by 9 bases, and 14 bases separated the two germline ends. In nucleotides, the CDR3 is TGTGCCAGCAGCCAAGATCAACAGGCCGAACAAGCTTTCTTT. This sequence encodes CASSQDQQAEQAFF.

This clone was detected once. The DNA for the CDR3 is TGTGCCAGCAGCCCCAAGGTGGGCCGAAGATACATTCAGTACTTC. Translated, it gives CASSPKVGRRYIQYF. This rearrangement joins TRBV9 to TRBJ2-4, with unresolved D. The CDR3 consists of 15 residues. Trimming left V 4 bases short and J 8 bases short, with 19 bases between. In germline, CDR1 is SGDLS, CDR2 YYNGEE.

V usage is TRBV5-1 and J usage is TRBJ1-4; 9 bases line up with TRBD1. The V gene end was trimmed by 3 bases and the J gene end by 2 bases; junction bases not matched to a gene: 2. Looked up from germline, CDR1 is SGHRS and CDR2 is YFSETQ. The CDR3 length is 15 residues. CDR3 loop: CASSWTGDTNEKLFF. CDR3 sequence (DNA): TGCGCCAGCAGCTGGACAGGGGATACTAATGAAAAACTGTTTTTT.

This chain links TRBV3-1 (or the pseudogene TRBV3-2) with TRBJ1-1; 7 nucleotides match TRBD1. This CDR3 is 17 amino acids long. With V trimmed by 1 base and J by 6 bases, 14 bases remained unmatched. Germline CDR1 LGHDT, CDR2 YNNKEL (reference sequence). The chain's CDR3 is CASSQARGATGPSEAFF. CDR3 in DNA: TGTGCCAGCAGCCAAGCCAGGGGGGCGACAGGTCCTTCTGAAGCTTTCTTT.

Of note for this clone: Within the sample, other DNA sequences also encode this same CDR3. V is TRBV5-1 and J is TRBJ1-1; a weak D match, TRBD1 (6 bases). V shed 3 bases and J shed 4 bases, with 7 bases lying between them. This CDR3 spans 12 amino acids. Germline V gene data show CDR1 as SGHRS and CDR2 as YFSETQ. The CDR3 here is CASSSRGTEAFF. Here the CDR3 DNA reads TGCGCCAGCAGCTCCAGGGGCACTGAAGCTTTCTTT.

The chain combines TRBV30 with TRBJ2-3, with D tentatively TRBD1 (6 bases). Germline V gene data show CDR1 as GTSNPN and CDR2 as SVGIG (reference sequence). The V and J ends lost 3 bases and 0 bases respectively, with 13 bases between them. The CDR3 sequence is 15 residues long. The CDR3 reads CAWSSGAPSTDTQYF. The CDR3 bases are TGTGCCTGGAGCTCAGGGGCGCCTAGCACAGATACGCAGTATTTT. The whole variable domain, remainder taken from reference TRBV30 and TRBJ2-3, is SQTIHQWPATLVQPVGSPLSLECTVEGTSNPNLYWYRQAAGRGLQLLFYSVGIGQISSEVPQNLSASRPQDRQFILSSKKLLLSDSGFYLCAWSSGAPSTDTQYFGPGTRLTVL.

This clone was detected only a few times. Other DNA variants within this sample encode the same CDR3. CDR3 DNA sequence: TGCAGCGTTGTGCCCAGAAACACTGAAGCTTTCTTT. Translating gives CSVVPRNTEAFF. V gene TRBV29-1 combines with J gene TRBJ1-1; D is unclear. The CDR3 is 12 amino acids. The germline V gene has CDR1 SQVTM and CDR2 ANQGSEA. Trimming shortened V by 4 bases and J by 2 bases, and 8 bases separated the two germline ends.

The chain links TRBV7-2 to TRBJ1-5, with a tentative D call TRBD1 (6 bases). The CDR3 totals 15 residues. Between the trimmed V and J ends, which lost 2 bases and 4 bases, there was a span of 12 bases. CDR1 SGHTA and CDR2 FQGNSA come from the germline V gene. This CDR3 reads CASSLQDSNNQPQHF. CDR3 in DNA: TGTGCCAGCAGCTTACAGGACAGTAATAATCAGCCCCAGCATTTT.

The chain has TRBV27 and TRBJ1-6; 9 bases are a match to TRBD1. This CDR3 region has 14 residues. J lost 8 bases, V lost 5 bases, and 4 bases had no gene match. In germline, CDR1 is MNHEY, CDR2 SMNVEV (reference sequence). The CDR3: CASSRDRVHSPLHF. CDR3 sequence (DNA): TGTGCCAGCAGTCGGGACAGGGTGCATTCACCCCTCCACTTT.

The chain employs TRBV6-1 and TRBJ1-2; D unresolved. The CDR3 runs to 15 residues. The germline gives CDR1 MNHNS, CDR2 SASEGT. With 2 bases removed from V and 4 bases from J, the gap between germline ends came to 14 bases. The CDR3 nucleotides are TGTGCCAGCAGTGAAAACAGCGGTTTCTCCTATGGCTACACCTTC. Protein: CASSENSGFSYGYTF.

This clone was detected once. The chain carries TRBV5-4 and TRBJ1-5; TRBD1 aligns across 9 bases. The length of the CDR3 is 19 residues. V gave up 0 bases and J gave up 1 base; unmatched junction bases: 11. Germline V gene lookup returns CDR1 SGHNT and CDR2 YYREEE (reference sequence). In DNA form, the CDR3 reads TGTGCCAGCAGCTTGGGACCGGGACAGGGCGGTACGAGCAATCAGCCCCAGCATTTT. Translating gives CASSLGPGQGGTSNQPQHF.